This TCR beta chain was captured in a study of blood T cell repertoires in COVID-19 (dated by TCRdb to 2018 to 2020). In the study overall: The collaborator samples originated in the United States, Italy and Spain and spanned the acute and convalescent phases of COVID-19. The repertoires were released in a freely available public database intended as a resource for research on the immune response to SARS-CoV-2. The material from the prospective study consisted of cDNA or gDNA derived from T cells, B-cell-depleted T cells, or PBMCs. The sample metadata nearly always contained a de-identified subject ID, COVID-19 status, age in years and sex. The dataset comprised deeply sampled blood TCRbeta repertoires from subjects exposed to, actively infected with, or recovered from COVID-19. The samples were drawn from two sources: the first 160 participants of the ongoing ImmuneRACE study, and over 1,000 subjects contributed by 6 global collaborators. HLA class I and class II types, where available, came from metadata supplied by the sample provider rather than from assay-based typing. The investigation overall reported the following: Clinical and demographic metadata were provided uncurated, with the amount varying by source and participant.

CDR1 SGHNT and CDR2 YENEEA were looked up in the germline V gene. The CDR3 runs 15 amino acids, cysteine and phenylalanine included. The sequence is cut down to CDR3 DNA, 45 bases in frame from base 1. V lost 9 bases and J lost 0 bases; the stretch between them is 15 bases long. TCRbeta CDR3 regions were amplified from genomic DNA using the immunoSEQ Assay, a bias-controlled multiplex PCR. Concerning the study's data processing: The number of nucleated cells in each sample was estimated by amplification of reference gene primers within the assay. To quantify the absolute abundance of each unique TCRbeta CDR3 rearrangement, sequence reads were collapsed and filtered. For each sample, productive Simpson clonality was calculated as the square root of Simpson's diversity index over productive rearrangements. The clones in this table, taken by TCRdb from immuneACCESS, are in-frame only. Not every clone is retained; where verified, under half of the shortfall comes from an unresolved V gene, and the cause of the rest is unknown. The DNA gave D and trimming, while V, J and clone size come from that table. This sample has almost 40,000 clones in its table, and more than 80% of those were observed once. The top ten hold approximately 4.1% of the sample.

Collaborating institutions collected whole blood in K2EDTA tubes following their own protocols. For TCRbeta analysis, collaborators shipped samples in one of three forms: frozen whole blood, isolated PBMCs, or DNA extracted from either of those sample types. About this clone: Its antigen is currently not known. The sample holds no much larger clone one base away, and base qualities are not on file.

The source material was peripheral blood. The origin of this receptor is a man in his fifties or sixties with acute or convalescent COVID-19. In this chain, TRBV11-3 is recombined with TRBJ1-5; the D gene identity is not certain. The encoded CDR3 is CARNTQEYSNQPQHF. In nucleotides, the sequence is TGTGCCAGAAACACGCAGGAATATAGCAATCAGCCCCAGCATTTT. Here the CDR3 is joined to the reference TRBV11-3 and TRBJ1-5 genes, and the full variable domain is: EAGVVQSPRYKIIEKKQPVAFWCNPISGHNTLYWYLQNLGQGPELLIRYENEEAVDDSQLPKDRFSAERLKGVDSTLKIQPAELGDSAVYLCARNTQEYSNQPQHFGDGTRLSIL.